This TCR beta chain was observed in a study of blood T cells in healthy people across ages. Background on the study: Template switching recovered approximately one barcoded beta molecule for every two T cells.

Study-wide results and caveats: Unknown donor CMV status possibly confounded expanded clonotype changes. Getting older went along with TCR beta diversity per million T cells dropping roughly linearly.

Turning to this clonotype: Its antigen is unknown.

PCR was performed a second time for about 6 to 11 cycles using a sample-barcoded 5' primer and a J-beta primer mix. The template-switch adaptor was a 5' adaptor with 12 random nucleotides. It tagged each cDNA molecule. TCRdb recomputed calls from the 5' RACE reads with MiXCR, one row per CDR3 protein. The sample shows about 780,000 distinct CDR3 sequences, about half of them seen only once. The receptor's source is a man at least 80 years old in good health. The sequenced sample consisted of blood.

CDR3 bases: TGCAGTGCCGCCCCCCCGAGCGGAACGACCGGATACGAGCAGTACTTC. This codes for CSAAPPSGTTGYEQYF. V usage is TRBV20-1 and J usage is TRBJ2-7; D is perhaps TRBD2 (5 bases). The CDR3 covers 16 residues. V lost 6 bases, J lost 4 bases, and 25 bases lay in between. CDR1 and CDR2 (germline): DFQATT, SNEGSKA (reference sequence).